Each of the 20 T cell receptor beta chains below was sequenced from the same sample in a study of blood T cells in healthy people across ages. Primed by a sample-barcoded 5' primer and a J-beta primer mix, a second PCR proceeded for 7 to 11 cycles. TCRdb fed the 5' RACE reads into MiXCR, producing one record per CDR3 protein. The sample has around 800,000 distinct CDR3 sequences; roughly 26% are singletons. These same data were also listed under a study on T cells of mothers and their children.

The sequenced sample consisted of blood. The receptors originated from a boy younger than 18 in good health.

This clonotype was detected only a few times. This rearrangement joins TRBV12-3 or TRBV12-4 to TRBJ2-4; D unclear. CDR3 length: 12 amino acids. Trimming stripped 3 bases from V and 7 bases from J, with 7 bases between. CDR3 bases: TGTGCCAGCAGTTTGGTGGTGAACATTCAGTACTTC. Translation gives CASSLVVNIQYF.

This clonotype was recorded a few times. The CDR3 nucleotides read TGTGCCAGCGGAGCGGGTTTCTCCTACAATGAGCAGTTCTTC. This gives the protein CASGAGFSYNEQFF. The chain has TRBV27 and TRBJ2-1; D possibly corresponds to TRBD2 (6 bases). The CDR3 is 14 amino acids. Trimming removed 8 bases from V and 0 bases from J, with 11 bases in between. Germline V CDR1 and CDR2: MNHEY, SMNVEV (reference sequence).

The chain couples TRBV6-2 or TRBV6-3 to TRBJ2-6; tentatively, D is TRBD1 or TRBD2 (5 bases each). Trimming took 9 bases from V and 1 from J, leaving 31 bases between them. Germline CDR1 MNHEY, CDR2 SVGEGT. This CDR3 is 21 amino acids long. The CDR3 reads CARFGDLSWDSSSSGANVLTF. The CDR3 DNA follows: TGTGCCAGATTCGGGGACCTTTCCTGGGATTCCTCCTCTTCTGGGGCCAACGTCCTGACTTTC.

This rearrangement joins TRBV2 to TRBJ2-5; D unclear. The length of the CDR3 is 15 residues. Trimming took off 6 bases at V and 0 bases at J, with 14 bases between the two ends. In germline, CDR1 is SNHLY, CDR2 FYNNEI. CDR3 sequence (DNA): TGTGCCAGCAGGTTAAGTGTGGGCAACCAAGAGACCCAGTACTTC. Protein sequence: CASRLSVGNQETQYF.

This clonotype was observed a few times. The CDR3, as DNA: TGCAGTGCCAGGGAGAATGAGCAGTTCTTC. Translating it yields CSARENEQFF. The genes are TRBV20-1 and TRBJ2-1; the D gene could be TRBD1 or TRBD2 (5 bases each). Germline CDR1 DFQATT, CDR2 SNEGSKA (reference sequence). The germline V and J ends were trimmed by 6 bases and 7 bases, with 7 bases remaining between them. This CDR3 is 10 amino acids long.

The rearrangement links TRBV24-1 to TRBJ1-1; TRBD1 agrees at 10 bases. The CDR3 extends over 13 amino acids. CDR1 is KGHDR, CDR2 SFDVKD, per germline. The J segment lost 10 bases and the V segment lost 4 bases, leaving 5 bases of the junction unmatched. The DNA for the CDR3 is TGTGCCACCAGTGAAACCCGGACAGGGGGAGCTTTCTTT. Translation: CATSETRTGGAFF.

This clonotype was detected a few times. The rearrangement joins TRBV30 to TRBJ1-2; the D is unclear. This CDR3 has 13 residues. The V and J ends lost 2 bases and 3 bases respectively, with 10 bases between them. Per the germline V gene, CDR1 is GTSNPN and CDR2 is SVGIG (reference sequence). The CDR3, as DNA: TGTGCCTGGAGTTCAGGTTCTTACTATGGCTACACCTTC. Its protein is CAWSSGSYYGYTF.

This clonotype was observed a handful of times. The chain uses TRBV7-8 and TRBJ2-2; D gene uncertain. With 2 bases removed from V and 0 bases from J, the gap between germline ends came to 10 bases. The CDR3 extends over 16 amino acids. Per germline, CDR1 SGHVS and CDR2 FQNEAQ. CDR3 sequence (DNA): TGTGCCAGCAGCTTAAGGCAGGCAACGAACACCGGGGAGCTGTTTTTT. Translation gives CASSLRQATNTGELFF.

This clonotype turned up a few times. This chain connects TRBV28 to TRBJ2-5; either TRBD1 or TRBD2 may supply D (5 bases each). The length of the CDR3 is 18 residues. The V gene's germline CDR1 is MDHEN and CDR2 SYDVKM. V shed 3 bases and J shed 5 bases, with 25 bases lying between them. CDR3 amino acids: CASSLIGTQPFTRETQYF. The CDR3 nucleotides read TGTGCCAGCAGTTTGATTGGGACCCAACCTTTTACAAGGGAGACCCAGTACTTC.

The chain employs TRBV11-2 and TRBJ2-1; possibly TRBD1 for D (6 bases). Germline lookup yields CDR1 SGHAT and CDR2 FQNNGV. The CDR3 is 14 amino acids. V gave up 3 bases and J gave up 3 bases, with 9 bases separating them. The CDR3 spells CASSFRDNYNEQFF. The CDR3 DNA is TGTGCCAGCAGCTTCCGGGACAACTACAATGAGCAGTTCTTC.

The gene calls are TRBV30 and TRBJ2-5; TRBD1 aligns across 8 bases. The germline gives CDR1 GTSNPN, CDR2 SVGIG (reference sequence). Trimming cost V 2 bases and J 5 bases; bases outside gene matches: 7. The CDR3 totals 14 residues. CDR3 in DNA: TGTGCCTGGAGTCCTGACAGGGGACGGGAGACCCAGTACTTC. Amino acids: CAWSPDRGRETQYF.

As to this clonotype: An end of the junction does not agree with germline; a read error may underlie this. The chain has TRBV25-1 and TRBJ1-4; the D gene is possibly TRBD1 (5 bases). This CDR3 comprises 15 residues. Germline V gene lookup returns CDR1 MGHDK and CDR2 SYGVNS. For the CDR3, the DNA is TGTGCCAGCAGTGGGGGCTCCACGCTCGGAGAAAAACCGTTTTTT. Protein product: CASSGGSTLGEKPFF.

Points on this clonotype: One end of the junction does not line up with germline, which may come from a read error. The chain is built from TRBV20-1 and TRBJ2-4; weak D call: TRBD2 (6 bases). The CDR3 is 14 amino acids. Per germline, CDR1 DFQATT and CDR2 SNEGSKA (reference sequence). The CDR3 sequence is CSAATSLTKNIQYF. The CDR3 DNA reads TGCAGTGCCGCGACTAGTTTAACCAAAAACATTCAGTACTTT.

This clonotype was observed a handful of times. The chain couples TRBV7-6 to TRBJ1-4; 7 bases match TRBD1. This CDR3 is built from 15 residues. J lost 6 bases, V lost 1 base, and 5 bases had no gene match. The germline V gene encodes CDR1 SGHVS and CDR2 FNYEAQ. The CDR3 bases are TGTGCCAGCAGCTTAGACTTTGGGACAGATGAAAAACTGTTTTTT. As protein: CASSLDFGTDEKLFF.

The chain uses TRBV19 and TRBJ2-1; D is possibly TRBD2 (5 bases). CDR1 is LNHDA, CDR2 SQIVND, per germline (reference sequence). V lost 7 bases and J 0 bases, leaving 10 bases between the germline ends. CDR3 length: 14 residues. The CDR3, as DNA: TGTGCCAGTATGGGGAGAGGCTCCTACAATGAGCAGTTCTTC. Protein: CASMGRGSYNEQFF.

This clonotype was detected only a few times. The chain recombines TRBV7-9 with TRBJ2-7, with D hard to call. CDR1 and CDR2 from the germline V gene are SEHNR and FQNEAQ (reference sequence). The V gene lost 4 bases and the J gene lost 2 bases, with 12 bases spanning the gap. The CDR3 sequence is 14 residues long. In nucleotides, the CDR3 is TGTGCCAGCAGCTCCCCGAGACCCCCCTACGAGCAGTACTTC. As protein: CASSSPRPPYEQYF.

This clonotype was seen more than once but under ten times. The V call is TRBV7-2, the J call TRBJ2-1, with 14 bases lining up with TRBD2. The V gene's germline CDR1 is SGHTA and CDR2 FQGNSA. V trimming: 6 bases; J trimming: 6 bases; junction bases outside the gene matches: 4. The CDR3 is 15 amino acids. For the CDR3, the DNA is TGTGCCAGCAGTACCGGGACTAGCGGGGGCAATGAGCAGTTCTTC. It codes for CASSTGTSGGNEQFF.

This clonotype was detected only a few times. The CDR3 DNA follows: TGCGCCAGCAGCTTGGGTCAGGGAGGCCCCACCGGGGAGCTGTTTTTT. As protein: CASSLGQGGPTGELFF. The rearrangement uses TRBV5-1 and TRBJ2-2; a possible D gene is TRBD2 (6 bases). The CDR3 length is 16 residues. Trimming took 0 bases from V and 4 from J, leaving 13 bases between them. In germline, CDR1 is SGHRS, CDR2 YFSETQ. Together with reference TRBV5-1 and TRBJ2-2, the CDR3 gives the full variable domain: KAGVTQTPRYLIKTRGQQVTLSCSPISGHRSVSWYQQTPGQGLQFLFEYFSETQRNKGNFPGRFSGRQFSNSRSEMNVSTLELGDSALYLCASSLGQGGPTGELFFGEGSRLTVL.

This clonotype was seen a handful of times. The V call is TRBV7-2, the J call TRBJ1-3; D is unresolved. Germline CDR1 SGHTA, CDR2 FQGNSA. Trimming stripped 6 bases from V and 8 bases from J, with 14 bases between. The CDR3 consists of 13 residues. In DNA, the CDR3 is TGTGCCAGCAGACCCCCTGGCCGGGACACCATATATTTT. Residues: CASRPPGRDTIYF.

This clonotype was seen only a few times. J is TRBJ2-1 and V is TRBV6-5, with TRBD2 matching over 15 bases. Germline assignment: CDR1 MNHEY and CDR2 SVGAGI. V gave up 6 bases and J gave up 10 bases; unmatched junction bases: 7. The CDR3 sequence is 15 residues long. CDR3 sequence (DNA): TGTGCCAGCAGCAGGACTAGCGGGGGGGCGGTGGAGCAGTTCTTC. Amino acids: CASSRTSGGAVEQFF.